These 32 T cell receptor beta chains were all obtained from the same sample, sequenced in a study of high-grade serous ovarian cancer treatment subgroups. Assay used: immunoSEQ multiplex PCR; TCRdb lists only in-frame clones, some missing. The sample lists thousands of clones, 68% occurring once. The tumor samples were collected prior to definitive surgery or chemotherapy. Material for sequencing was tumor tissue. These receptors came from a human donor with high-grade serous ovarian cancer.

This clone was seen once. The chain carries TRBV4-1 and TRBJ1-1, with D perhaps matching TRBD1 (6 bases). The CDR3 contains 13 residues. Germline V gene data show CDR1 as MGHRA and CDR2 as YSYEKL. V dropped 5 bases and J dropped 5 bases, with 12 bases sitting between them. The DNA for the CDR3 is TGCGCCAGCAGCTCGACAGGTAGTACTGAAGCTTTCTTT. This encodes CASSSTGSTEAFF.

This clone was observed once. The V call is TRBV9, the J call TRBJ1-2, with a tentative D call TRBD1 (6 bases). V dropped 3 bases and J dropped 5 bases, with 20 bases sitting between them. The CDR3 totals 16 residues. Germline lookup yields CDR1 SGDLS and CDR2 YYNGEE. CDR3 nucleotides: TGTGCCAGCAGCGGTGGGAGCGAGGGGGTGGGGTATGGCTACACCTTC. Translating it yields CASSGGSEGVGYGYTF. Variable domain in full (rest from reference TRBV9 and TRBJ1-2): DSGVTQTPKHLITATGQRVTLRCSPRSGDLSVYWYQQSLDQGLQFLIQYYNGEERAKGNILERFSAQQFPDLHSELNLSSLELGDSALYFCASSGGSEGVGYGYTFGSGTRLTVV.

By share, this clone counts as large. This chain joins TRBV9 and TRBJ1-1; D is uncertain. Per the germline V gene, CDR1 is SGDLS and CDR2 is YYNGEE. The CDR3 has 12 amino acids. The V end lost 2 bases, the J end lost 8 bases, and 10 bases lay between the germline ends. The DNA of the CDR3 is TGTGCCAGCAGCGTCGGTTACGGCGAAGCTTTCTTT. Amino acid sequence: CASSVGYGEAFF.

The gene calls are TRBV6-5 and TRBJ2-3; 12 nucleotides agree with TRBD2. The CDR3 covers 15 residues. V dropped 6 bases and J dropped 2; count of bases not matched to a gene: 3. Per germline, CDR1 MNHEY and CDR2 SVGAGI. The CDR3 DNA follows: TGTGCCAGCAGCTCTAGCGGGGGGGTCACAGATACGCAGTATTTT. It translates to CASSSSGGVTDTQYF.

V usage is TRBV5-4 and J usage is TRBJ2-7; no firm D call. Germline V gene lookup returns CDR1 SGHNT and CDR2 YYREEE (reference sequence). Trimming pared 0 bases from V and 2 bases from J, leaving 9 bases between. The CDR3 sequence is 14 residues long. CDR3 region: CASSLGHVAYEQYF. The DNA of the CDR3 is TGTGCCAGCAGCTTGGGTCATGTAGCCTACGAGCAGTACTTC.

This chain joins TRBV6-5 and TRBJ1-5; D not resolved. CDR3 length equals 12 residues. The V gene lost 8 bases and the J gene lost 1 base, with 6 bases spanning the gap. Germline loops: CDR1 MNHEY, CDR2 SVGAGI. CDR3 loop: CASRGSNQPQHF. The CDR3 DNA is TGTGCCAGCCGAGGAAGCAATCAGCCCCAGCATTTT.

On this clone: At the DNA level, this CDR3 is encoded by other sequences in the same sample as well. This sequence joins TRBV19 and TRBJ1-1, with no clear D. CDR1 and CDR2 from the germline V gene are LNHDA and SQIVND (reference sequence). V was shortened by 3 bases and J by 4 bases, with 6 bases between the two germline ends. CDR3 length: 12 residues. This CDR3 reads CASSILGTEAFF. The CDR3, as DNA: TGTGCCAGTAGTATTTTGGGCACTGAAGCTTTCTTT.

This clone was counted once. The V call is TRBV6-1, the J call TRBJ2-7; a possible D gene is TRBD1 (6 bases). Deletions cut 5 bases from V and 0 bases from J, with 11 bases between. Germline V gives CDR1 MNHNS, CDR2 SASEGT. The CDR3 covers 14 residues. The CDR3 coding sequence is TGTGCCAGCAGTTGGGGGCAGCGCTCCTACGAGCAGTACGTC. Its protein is CASSWGQRSYEQYV.

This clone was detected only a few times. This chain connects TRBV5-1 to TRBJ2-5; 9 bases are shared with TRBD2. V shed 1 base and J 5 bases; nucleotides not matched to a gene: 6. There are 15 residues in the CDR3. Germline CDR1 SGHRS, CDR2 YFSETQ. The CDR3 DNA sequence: TGCGCCAGCAGCTTGTCAGATAGCGGGGGTGAGACCCAGTACTTC. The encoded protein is CASSLSDSGGETQYF.

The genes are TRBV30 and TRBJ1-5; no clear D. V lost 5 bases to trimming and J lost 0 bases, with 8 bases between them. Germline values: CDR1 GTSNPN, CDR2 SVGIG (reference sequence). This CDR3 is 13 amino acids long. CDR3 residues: CAWAYDSNQPQHF. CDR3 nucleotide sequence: TGTGCCTGGGCATACGATAGCAATCAGCCCCAGCATTTT.

The DNA for the CDR3 is TGTGCCAGCAGCGAGGGGGACAAGTACTACGAGCAGTACTTC. It codes for CASSEGDKYYEQYF. The genes are TRBV9 and TRBJ2-7, with D perhaps TRBD1 (6 bases). The CDR3 runs to 14 residues. Looked up from germline, CDR1 is SGDLS and CDR2 is YYNGEE. Trimming took off 3 bases at V and 3 bases at J, with 13 bases between the two ends.

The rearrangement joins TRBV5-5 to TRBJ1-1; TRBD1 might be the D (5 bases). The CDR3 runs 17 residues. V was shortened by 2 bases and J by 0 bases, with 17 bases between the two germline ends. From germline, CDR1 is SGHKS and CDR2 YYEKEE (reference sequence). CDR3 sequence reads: CASSFRLGVRMNTEAFF. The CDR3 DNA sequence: TGTGCCAGCAGCTTCCGTTTAGGGGTGAGGATGAACACTGAAGCTTTCTTT. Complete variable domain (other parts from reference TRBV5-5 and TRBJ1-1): DAGVTQSPTHLIKTRGQQVTLRCSPISGHKSVSWYQQVLGQGPQFIFQYYEKEERGRGNFPDRFSARQFPNYSSELNVNALLLGDSALYLCASSFRLGVRMNTEAFFGQGTRLTVV.

CDR3 nucleotides: TGTGCCAGCACCCTGGACCGGGCGGAGACCCAGTACTTC. This codes for CASTLDRAETQYF. The chain is built from TRBV7-9 and TRBJ2-5, with D unresolved. The CDR3 length is 13 residues. The germline V gene has CDR1 SEHNR and CDR2 FQNEAQ (reference sequence). V was pared by 7 bases and J by 5 bases, with 14 bases between.

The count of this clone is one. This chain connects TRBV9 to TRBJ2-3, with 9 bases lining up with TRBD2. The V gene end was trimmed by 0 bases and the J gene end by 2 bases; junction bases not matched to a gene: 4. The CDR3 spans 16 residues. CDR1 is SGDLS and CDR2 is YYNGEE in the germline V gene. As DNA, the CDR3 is TGTGCCAGCAGCGTAGAGGGCGGGGGGGCCACAGATACGCAGTATTTT. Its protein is CASSVEGGGATDTQYF.

DNA of the CDR3: TGTGCCAGCAACAAACAGGCTTTCGATAATTCACCCCTCCACTTT. The encoded protein is CASNKQAFDNSPLHF. The chain carries TRBV6-5 and TRBJ1-6; tentative D call: TRBD1 (5 bases). Per germline, CDR1 MNHEY and CDR2 SVGAGI. The germline V and J ends were trimmed by 7 bases and 5 bases, with 15 bases remaining between them. The CDR3 covers 15 residues.

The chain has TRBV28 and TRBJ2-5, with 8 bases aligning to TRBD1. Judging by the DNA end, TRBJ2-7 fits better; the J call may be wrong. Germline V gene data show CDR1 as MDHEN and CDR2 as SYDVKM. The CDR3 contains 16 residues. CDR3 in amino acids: CASSLGTGPGIHEQYF. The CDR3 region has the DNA TGTGCCAGCAGTCTGGGGACAGGACCGGGCATCCACGAGCAGTACTTC.

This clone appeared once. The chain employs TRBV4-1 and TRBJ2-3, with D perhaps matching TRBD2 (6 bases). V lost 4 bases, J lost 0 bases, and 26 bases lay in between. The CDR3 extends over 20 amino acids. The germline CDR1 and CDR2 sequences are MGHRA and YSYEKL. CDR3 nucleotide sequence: TGCGCCAGCAGCCTCACTCTCTCTAGCGCCCGATCTCAAAGCACAGATACGCAGTATTTT. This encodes CASSLTLSSARSQSTDTQYF.

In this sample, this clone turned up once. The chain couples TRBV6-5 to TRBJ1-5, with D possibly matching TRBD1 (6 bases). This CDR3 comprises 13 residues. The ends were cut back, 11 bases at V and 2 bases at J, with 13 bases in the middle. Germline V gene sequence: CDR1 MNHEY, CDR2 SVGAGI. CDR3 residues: CAHGRGGNQPQHF. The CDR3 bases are TGTGCCCATGGCAGGGGAGGCAATCAGCCCCAGCATTTT.

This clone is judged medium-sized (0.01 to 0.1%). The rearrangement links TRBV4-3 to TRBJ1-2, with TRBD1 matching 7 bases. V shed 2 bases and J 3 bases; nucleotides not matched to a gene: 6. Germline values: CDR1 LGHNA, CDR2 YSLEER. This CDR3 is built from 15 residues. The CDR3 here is CASSQSGQVDYGYTF. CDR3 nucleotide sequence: TGCGCCAGCAGCCAATCCGGACAGGTGGACTATGGCTACACCTTC.

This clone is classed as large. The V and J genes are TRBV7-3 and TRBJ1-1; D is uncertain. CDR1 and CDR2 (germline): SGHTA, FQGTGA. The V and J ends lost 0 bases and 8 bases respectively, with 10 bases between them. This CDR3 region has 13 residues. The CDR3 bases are TGTGCCAGCAGCTTAACAGCGGGCGCGGAAGCTTTCTTT. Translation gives CASSLTAGAEAFF.

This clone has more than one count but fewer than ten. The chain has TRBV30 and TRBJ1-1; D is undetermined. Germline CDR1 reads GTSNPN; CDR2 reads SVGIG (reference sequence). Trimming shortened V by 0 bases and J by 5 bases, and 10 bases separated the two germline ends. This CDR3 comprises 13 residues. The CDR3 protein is CAWSVIGGTEAFF. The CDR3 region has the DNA TGTGCCTGGAGTGTAATCGGCGGGACTGAAGCTTTCTTT.

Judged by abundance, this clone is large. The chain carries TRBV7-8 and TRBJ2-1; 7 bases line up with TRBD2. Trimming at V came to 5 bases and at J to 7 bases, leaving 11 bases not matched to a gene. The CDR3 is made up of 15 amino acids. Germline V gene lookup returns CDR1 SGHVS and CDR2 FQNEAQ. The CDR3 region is CASSPGGGLKNEQFF. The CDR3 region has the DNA TGTGCCAGCAGCCCGGGCGGGGGACTAAAGAATGAGCAGTTCTTC.

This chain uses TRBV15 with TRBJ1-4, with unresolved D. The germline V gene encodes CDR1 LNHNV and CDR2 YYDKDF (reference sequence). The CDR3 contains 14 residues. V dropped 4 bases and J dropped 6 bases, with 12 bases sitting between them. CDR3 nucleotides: TGTGCCACCAGCAAAGGCCGGTCGGATGAAAAACTGTTTTTT. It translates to CATSKGRSDEKLFF.

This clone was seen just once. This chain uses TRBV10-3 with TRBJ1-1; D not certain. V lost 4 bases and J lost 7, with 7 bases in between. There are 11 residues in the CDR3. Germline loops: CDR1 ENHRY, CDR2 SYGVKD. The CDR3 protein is CAISGLGEAFF. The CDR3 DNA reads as TGTGCCATCAGTGGACTTGGTGAAGCTTTCTTT.

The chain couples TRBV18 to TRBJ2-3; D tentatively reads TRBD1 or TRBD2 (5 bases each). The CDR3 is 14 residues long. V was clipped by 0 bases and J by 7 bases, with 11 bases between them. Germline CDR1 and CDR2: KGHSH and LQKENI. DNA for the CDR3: TGTGCCAGCTCACCACCAGGCGAGGGGAATACGCAGTATTTT. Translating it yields CASSPPGEGNTQYF.

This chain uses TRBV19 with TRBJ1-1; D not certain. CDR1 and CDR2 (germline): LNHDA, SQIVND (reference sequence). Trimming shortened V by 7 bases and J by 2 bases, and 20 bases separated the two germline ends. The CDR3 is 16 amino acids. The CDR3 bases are TGTGCCAGTAAACCCAAGGGTGGGGTCTCCAACACTGAAGCTTTCTTT. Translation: CASKPKGGVSNTEAFF.

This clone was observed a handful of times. The CDR3 region is CAWSVRSDTEAFF. The CDR3 DNA reads as TGTGCCTGGAGTGTACGGTCGGACACTGAAGCTTTCTTT. V is TRBV30 and J is TRBJ1-1; D uncertain. The germline V gene has CDR1 GTSNPN and CDR2 SVGIG (reference sequence). This CDR3 is built from 13 residues. V was clipped by 0 bases and J by 3 bases, with 8 bases between them.

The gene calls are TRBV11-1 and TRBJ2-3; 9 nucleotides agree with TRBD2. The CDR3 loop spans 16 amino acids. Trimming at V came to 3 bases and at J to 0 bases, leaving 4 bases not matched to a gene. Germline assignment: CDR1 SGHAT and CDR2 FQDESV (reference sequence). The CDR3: CASSLQTSGSTDTQYF. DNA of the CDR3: TGTGCCAGCAGCTTGCAGACTAGCGGTAGCACAGATACGCAGTATTTT.

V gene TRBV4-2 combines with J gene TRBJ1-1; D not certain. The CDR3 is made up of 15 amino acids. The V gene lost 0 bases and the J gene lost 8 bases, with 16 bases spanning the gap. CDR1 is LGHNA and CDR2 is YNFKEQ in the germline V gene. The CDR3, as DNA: TGTGCCAGCAGCCAAGATTGGAATGGACGGACCGAAGCTTTCTTT. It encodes CASSQDWNGRTEAFF.

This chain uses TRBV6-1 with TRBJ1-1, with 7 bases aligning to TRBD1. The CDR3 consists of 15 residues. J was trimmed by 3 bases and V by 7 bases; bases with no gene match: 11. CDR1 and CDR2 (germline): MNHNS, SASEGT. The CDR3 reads CASTLGQPRDTEAFF. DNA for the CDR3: TGTGCCAGCACCTTGGGACAGCCAAGGGACACTGAAGCTTTCTTT.

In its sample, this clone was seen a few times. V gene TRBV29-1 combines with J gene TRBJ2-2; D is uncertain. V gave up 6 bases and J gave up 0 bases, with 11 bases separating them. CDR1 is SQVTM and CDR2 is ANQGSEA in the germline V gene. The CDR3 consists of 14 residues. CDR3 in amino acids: CSVLRTANTGELFF. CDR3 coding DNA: TGCAGCGTCTTAAGGACGGCGAACACCGGGGAGCTGTTTTTT.

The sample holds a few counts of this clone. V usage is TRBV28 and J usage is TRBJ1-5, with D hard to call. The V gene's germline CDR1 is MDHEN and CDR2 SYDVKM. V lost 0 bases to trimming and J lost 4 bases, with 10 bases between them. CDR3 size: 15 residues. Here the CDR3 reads CASSLWAHGNQPQHF. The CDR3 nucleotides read TGTGCCAGCAGTTTATGGGCCCACGGGAATCAGCCCCAGCATTTT. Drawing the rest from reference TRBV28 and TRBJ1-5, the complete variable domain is DVKVTQSSRYLVKRTGEKVFLECVQDMDHENMFWYRQDPGLGLRLIYFSYDVKMKEKGDIPEGYSVSREKKERFSLILESASTNQTSMYLCASSLWAHGNQPQHFGDGTRLSIL.